The 14 T cell receptor beta chains presented below share a single source sample, sequenced in a study of blood T cells in healthy people across ages (dated by TCRdb to between 2015 and 2016). Library prep was done by 5' RACE. The run used an Illumina HiSeq 2500. A second PCR of roughly 7 to 11 cycles was performed with a sample-barcoded 5' primer and a J-beta primer mix. Using fastp trimming at Q25 and MiXCR clonotype assembly, TCRdb reanalyzed the public sequencing data and kept in-frame beta chains. Every CDR3 protein is listed once, alongside the most common genes and DNA of its rows. The table for this sample lists about 1.6 million distinct CDR3 sequences; approximately 32% of them were counted only once. 11% of the sample belongs to the ten largest clones. Source material: blood. The receptors were sampled from a woman in her 30s in good health.

V is TRBV9 and J is TRBJ2-1; 9 bases match TRBD2. Trimming cost V 0 bases and J 0 bases; bases outside gene matches: 1. The CDR3 has 16 residues. The V gene's germline CDR1 is SGDLS and CDR2 YYNGEE. The CDR3 spells CASSVASGVSYNEQFF. In nucleotides, the CDR3 is TGTGCCAGCAGCGTAGCTAGCGGGGTCTCCTACAATGAGCAGTTCTTC.

The J gene is TRBJ2-3, the V gene TRBV27, with a tentative D call TRBD1 (5 bases). The germline CDR1 and CDR2 sequences are MNHEY and SMNVEV (reference sequence). This CDR3 has 13 residues. V lost 4 bases, J lost 7 bases, and 12 bases lay in between. CDR3 DNA sequence: TGTGCCAGCAGTTCCGTATGGACAAATACGCAGTATTTT. Its translation: CASSSVWTNTQYF.

This sequence joins TRBV2 and TRBJ2-7; D remains ambiguous. The J call is doubtful: the DNA matches TRBJ2-5 better. Germline V gene data show CDR1 as SNHLY and CDR2 as FYNNEI. The CDR3 covers 14 residues. CDR3 in DNA: TGTGCCAGCAGTGAAGCAGACCCGTTAAGGACCCAGTACTTC. It codes for CASSEADPLRTQYF.

This clonotype was seen a few times. The rearrangement links TRBV6-1 to TRBJ2-7; no clear D gene. Per the germline V gene, CDR1 is MNHNS and CDR2 is SASEGT. This CDR3 region has 13 residues. The V and J ends lost 7 bases and 2 bases respectively, with 12 bases between them. DNA of the CDR3: TGTGCCAGCAATAGTCTTCTCGCCTACGAGCAGTACTTC. Translation: CASNSLLAYEQYF.

The rearrangement joins TRBV27 to TRBJ1-2, with D perhaps TRBD1 (5 bases). Trimming stripped 5 bases from V and 4 bases from J, with 14 bases between. This CDR3 has 14 residues. The germline CDR1 and CDR2 sequences are MNHEY and SMNVEV (reference sequence). The CDR3 DNA is TGTGCCAGCAGTCCGGAACAGGCGGCCTATGGCTACACCTTC. Translating it yields CASSPEQAAYGYTF.

The chain has TRBV5-4 and TRBJ2-5; 7 nucleotides line up with TRBD2. The J call is uncertain, as TRBJ2-7 better fits the DNA end. The CDR3 is 15 amino acids. Germline V CDR1 and CDR2: SGHNT, YYREEE (reference sequence). The CDR3 nucleotides are TGTGCCAGCAGCCCCGGGTCTAGCGGAACCTACGAGCAGTACTTC. Translation gives CASSPGSSGTYEQYF.

The chain links TRBV20-1 to TRBJ2-2, with D tentatively TRBD2 (5 bases). The germline V gene has CDR1 DFQATT and CDR2 SNEGSKA (reference sequence). The CDR3 consists of 13 residues. The V end was cut by 3 bases, the J end by 3 bases, with 8 bases between. CDR3 bases: TGCAGTGCTAGCGGGGTCGACACCGGGGAGCTGTTTTTT. Translating it yields CSASGVDTGELFF.

The chain employs TRBV20-1 and TRBJ2-7, with 11 bases identical to TRBD1. Germline V lookup: CDR1 DFQATT, CDR2 SNEGSKA (reference sequence). The CDR3 spans 13 residues. The CDR3 region is CSRTGTGGYEQYF. Here the CDR3 DNA reads TGCAGCAGGACCGGGACAGGGGGCTACGAGCAGTACTTC.

This clonotype was picked up many times. The chain has TRBV10-3 and TRBJ2-3, with a possible D match to TRBD2 (7 bases). V shed 0 bases and J shed 5 bases, with 12 bases lying between them. The CDR3 has 15 amino acids. Germline CDR1 ENHRY, CDR2 SYGVKD. The CDR3, as DNA: TGTGCCATCAGTGAGTCCGGGGGGCGGCAAGATACGCAGTATTTT. Translating gives CAISESGGRQDTQYF.

V is TRBV5-1 and J is TRBJ1-2; 7 bases agree with TRBD1. The CDR3 totals 13 residues. V dropped 5 bases and J dropped 6; count of bases not matched to a gene: 7. The germline V gene encodes CDR1 SGHRS and CDR2 YFSETQ. The CDR3 sequence is CASSWTGQNGYTF. The DNA for the CDR3 is TGCGCCAGCAGTTGGACAGGTCAAAATGGCTACACCTTC.

This clonotype was seen more than once but under ten times. The junction departs from the called germline gene at one end, perhaps through a read error. The V gene is TRBV30, the J gene TRBJ2-5; D is undetermined. Germline V gene data show CDR1 as GTSNPN and CDR2 as SVGIG (reference sequence). CDR3 length equals 10 residues. The CDR3, as DNA: TGTACCTGGAGTGATGAGACCCAGTACTTC. Protein product: CTWSDETQYF.

This rearrangement joins TRBV7-6 to TRBJ1-1, with D tentatively TRBD1 (5 bases). CDR1 and CDR2 (germline): SGHVS, FNYEAQ. The CDR3 contains 16 residues. Trimming removed 5 bases at V and 0 bases at J, with 16 bases between. The CDR3 spells CASSEGLPFMNTEAFF. DNA for the CDR3: TGTGCCAGCAGCGAGGGACTGCCCTTTATGAACACTGAAGCTTTCTTT.

The rearrangement joins TRBV4-1 to TRBJ2-5; 7 bases align to TRBD2. From germline, CDR1 is MGHRA and CDR2 YSYEKL. Germline trimming cut 4 bases from V and 5 bases from J; bases unmatched to any gene: 13. The CDR3 runs to 16 residues. The CDR3 DNA reads TGCGCCAGCAGCCCATTGACTAGCCTTGTTCGGGAGACCCAGTACTTC. Residues: CASSPLTSLVRETQYF.

The chain recombines TRBV5-1 with TRBJ1-5; TRBD1 aligns across 7 bases. This CDR3 is 15 amino acids long. In germline, CDR1 is SGHRS, CDR2 YFSETQ. Germline trimming cut 4 bases from V and 2 bases from J; bases unmatched to any gene: 6. DNA of the CDR3: TGCGCCAGCAGCGGGGATGGACAGGGCAATCAGCCCCAGCATTTT. Residues: CASSGDGQGNQPQHF.